The clone carrying this TCR beta chain was seen a few times. Its antigen is unknown. The ends were cut back, 1 base at V and 7 bases at J, with 11 bases in the middle. The CDR3 consists of 14 residues. Germline values: CDR1 LNHDA, CDR2 SQIVND (reference sequence). What the library attached to individual cDNA molecules were unique molecular identifiers. In the study's own analysis: Between 23,224 and 690,600 TCRs appeared in each sample, and the median stood at around 92,000. Using its own MiXCR run on the RACE reads, TCRdb lists one record per CDR3 protein. The V and J calls were not made by the authors but by TCRdb's processing. The repertoire has 85,000 to 95,000 distinct CDR3 sequences, approximately 9% of them found once; the top ten carry around 3%. This sample is drawn from a study of human T cells and chemical hapten exposure. Study-level background: TCR yields per sample varied mostly from small pooled library volume differences. Overall study results and limits: Those TCRs sitting above 1 in 1000 frequency stayed the same with DPC sensitization.

Time point reported: healthy volunteer bleed at 2 weeks. The starting material, unfractionated whole blood, was used for total RNA extraction. The TCR originated in a female donor in good health. Some clones in this sample may be carry-over from other donors' samples. Material: whole blood. V usage is TRBV19 and J usage is TRBJ2-1; D might be TRBD1 or TRBD2, each matching 5 bases. The CDR3 nucleotides are TGTGCCAGTAGTATAGGGACGGGGCTGAATGAGCAGTTCTTC. Translated, it gives CASSIGTGLNEQFF.